A selection of T cell receptor beta chains follows, all from one sample in a study of shared clonotypes between healthy human individuals. Produced via immunoSEQ multiplex PCR; TCRdb's table is partial and in-frame only. The sample has some 2.1 million clones, 93% seen once. Material: naive CD8+ T cells from PBMCs. These receptors came from a man in his late teens or twenties in good health. Some clones in this sample may be carry-over from other donors' samples. Each CDR3 is given with its conserved first and last residue. A D gene is named only where the DNA matches it firmly. Where a row states a size, it is once, few, many or the class of an expanded clone; other rows omit it.

CDR3 | DNA | D | J | V | size
CASSPRLAHYEQYF | TGTGCCAGCAGTCCGCGACTAGCCCACTACGAGCAGTACTTC | TRBD2 | TRBJ2-7 | TRBV27 | .
CASSPRGANYGYTF | TGTGCCAGCAGTCCCCGGGGAGCTAACTATGGCTACACCTTC | . | TRBJ1-2 | TRBV27 | .
CASSLGMGAFF | TGTGCCAGCAGCTTGGGTATGGGAGCTTTCTTT | . | TRBJ1-1 | TRBV7-2 | .
CASEGQFSEGYTF | TGTGCCAGCGAAGGACAGTTCAGCGAGGGCTACACCTTC | . | TRBJ1-2 | TRBV18 | .
CASSPRGRVEQFF | TGTGCCAGCAGCCCCAGGGGGCGGGTGGAGCAGTTCTTC | TRBD1 | TRBJ2-1 | TRBV6-5 | .
CASSLAGVGNEQFF | TGTGCCAGCAGCTTAGCGGGAGTGGGGAATGAGCAGTTCTTC | . | TRBJ2-1 | TRBV7-9 | .
CASSILGAQETQYF | TGTGCCAGTAGTATACTCGGAGCCCAAGAGACCCAGTACTTC | . | TRBJ2-5 | TRBV19 | .
CASSPRPGRTGELFF | TGCGCCAGCAGCCCGCGCCCAGGGCGCACCGGGGAGCTGTTTTTT | . | TRBJ2-2 | TRBV4-1 | .
CASSYSGTGSYEQYF | TGTGCCAGCAGTTACTCGGGGACTGGCTCCTACGAGCAGTACTTC | . | TRBJ2-7 | TRBV6-5 | .
CASRGENTGELFF | TGTGCCAGCAGAGGGGAAAACACCGGGGAGCTGTTTTTT | . | TRBJ2-2 | TRBV27 | .
CASSLGQLNTEAFF | TGTGCCAGCAGCTTAGGGCAGCTGAACACTGAAGCTTTCTTT | . | TRBJ1-1 | TRBV13 | .
CASSTDRVRTDTQYF | TGTGCCAGCAGCACGGACAGGGTCCGCACAGATACGCAGTATTTT | TRBD1 | TRBJ2-3 | TRBV5-6 | .
CASSPHSAQETQYF | TGTGCCAGCAGTCCCCACAGTGCACAAGAGACCCAGTACTTC | . | TRBJ2-5 | TRBV28 | .
CASTLGGHTEAFF | TGTGCCAGCACCCTTGGGGGGCACACTGAAGCTTTCTTT | . | TRBJ1-1 | TRBV6-6 | .
CASSLGSTDTQYF | TGTGCCAGCAGCTTAGGTAGCACAGATACGCAGTATTTT | . | TRBJ2-3 | TRBV7-9 | few
CASRLALGLGGGPCQETQYF | TGTGCAAGTCGCTTAGCCCTGGGACTAGGAGGAGGCCCGTGTCAAGAGACCCAGTACTTC | . | TRBJ2-5 | TRBV12-2 | .
CASSLDWPGSVRETQYF | TGTGCCAGCAGCTTAGATTGGCCCGGCAGTGTTAGAGAGACCCAGTACTTC | . | TRBJ2-5 | TRBV7-2 | once
CASRTGTVGSLGNTIYF | TGTGCCAGCAGAACCGGGACGGTGGGGTCCCTTGGAAACACCATATATTTT | . | TRBJ1-3 | TRBV27 | .
CASSAWTGPSYEQYF | TGTGCCAGCAGCGCCTGGACAGGGCCCAGCTACGAGCAGTACTTC | TRBD1 | TRBJ2-7 | TRBV9 | once
CASSFLSGTPKLFYGYTF | TGTGCCAGCAGTTTTCTCAGCGGGACCCCCAAATTATTCTATGGCTACACCTTC | . | TRBJ1-2 | TRBV27 | .
CASSLNQRPSYEQYF | TGTGCCAGCAGCTTGAACCAGCGGCCATCCTACGAGCAGTACTTC | . | TRBJ2-7 | TRBV5-4 | .
CSARTGSYNSPLHF | TGCAGCGCCCGGACCGGCTCCTATAATTCACCCCTCCACTTT | . | TRBJ1-6 | TRBV29-1 | .
CASSLYGELFF | TGTGCCAGCAGCCTATATGGCGAGCTGTTTTTT | . | TRBJ2-2 | TRBV9 | once
CASSLDPAGTSVYNEQFF | TGTGCCAGCAGCTTAGACCCGGCCGGGACTAGCGTTTACAATGAGCAGTTCTTC | TRBD2 | TRBJ2-1 | TRBV7-9 | .
CASSYGPGMGYTF | TGTGCCAGCAGTTACGGGCCAGGGATGGGCTACACCTTC | . | TRBJ1-2 | TRBV6-5 | .
CASSVGDRVDGYTF | TGTGCCAGCAGCGTAGGGGACAGGGTGGATGGCTACACCTTC | TRBD1 | TRBJ1-2 | TRBV9 | once
CASSFGDNEQFF | TGTGCCAGCAGCTTTGGGGACAATGAGCAGTTCTTC | . | TRBJ2-1 | TRBV7-9 | .
CASSLGTSGSPSYEQYF | TGTGCCAGCAGCTTAGGGACTAGCGGGAGTCCATCCTACGAGCAGTACTTC | TRBD2 | TRBJ2-7 | TRBV7-6 | .
CASSHSRTSGNTGELFF | TGTGCCAGCAGCCACTCCCGGACTAGCGGGAACACCGGGGAGCTGTTTTTT | TRBD2 | TRBJ2-2 | TRBV9 | .
CASSNLKQRFNEKLFF | TGTGCCAGCAGCAACCTGAAACAGCGGTTTAATGAAAAACTGTTTTTT | . | TRBJ1-4 | TRBV11-3 | .
CATTGGQRYEQYF | TGTGCCACCACAGGGGGTCAGAGGTACGAGCAGTACTTC | TRBD1 | TRBJ2-7 | TRBV19 | .
CASSYGGLGYEQYF | TGTGCCAGCAGTTACGGCGGGTTGGGCTACGAGCAGTACTTC | . | TRBJ2-7 | TRBV6-5 | .
CASSRRDRAYGYTF | TGTGCCAGCAGCCGCCGAGACAGGGCCTATGGCTACACCTTC | TRBD1 | TRBJ1-2 | TRBV7-9 | .
CSAVSGSPVGELFF | TGCAGCGCTGTTAGCGGGAGCCCTGTCGGGGAGCTGTTTTTT | TRBD2 | TRBJ2-2 | TRBV29-1 | .
CAISEVSSNEQYF | TGTGCCATCAGTGAGGTATCGTCCAACGAGCAGTACTTC | . | TRBJ2-7 | TRBV10-3 | .
CASSGTVRYTF | TGTGCCAGTAGTGGGACAGTGCGTTACACCTTC | TRBD1 | TRBJ1-2 | TRBV19 | .
CASSPRGEGAAYEQYF | TGTGCCAGCAGCCCCCGGGGAGAGGGGGCCGCCTACGAGCAGTACTTC | TRBD1 | TRBJ2-7 | TRBV7-9 | .
CASSSGQLPSGNTIYF | TGTGCCAGCAGCTCCGGACAGCTCCCCTCTGGAAACACCATATATTTT | . | TRBJ1-3 | TRBV7-9 | .
CASSLFNEQFF | TGTGCCAGCAGTTTATTCAATGAGCAGTTCTTC | . | TRBJ2-1 | TRBV28 | .
CASSVGSAKTYNEQFF | TGTGCCAGCAGCGTAGGAAGCGCCAAGACCTACAATGAGCAGTTCTTC | . | TRBJ2-1 | TRBV9 | .
CAWSTRPPYGYTF | TGTGCCTGGAGCACCCGTCCTCCCTATGGCTACACCTTC | . | TRBJ1-2 | TRBV30 | few
CASNYPGDTQYF | TGTGCCAGCAATTACCCTGGGGATACGCAGTATTTT | . | TRBJ2-3 | TRBV6-1 | .
CASSLGVYGVEGEAFF | TGTGCCAGCAGCTTAGGAGTATATGGGGTGGAGGGAGAAGCTTTCTTT | . | TRBJ1-1 | TRBV11-2 | .
CASSFGQMNTEAFF | TGTGCCAGCAGCTTCGGACAGATGAACACTGAAGCTTTCTTT | . | TRBJ1-1 | TRBV6-6 | .
CSVDGEGTPSGEQFF | TGCAGCGTTGACGGTGAGGGGACCCCCTCCGGTGAGCAGTTCTTC | . | TRBJ2-1 | TRBV29-1 | once
CASSFGSHNYGYTF | TGTGCCAGCAGCTTCGGTAGCCATAATTATGGCTACACCTTC | . | TRBJ1-2 | TRBV5-6 | .
CASSLVVGDYNEQFF | TGTGCCAGCAGCTTAGTGGTAGGGGATTACAATGAGCAGTTCTTC | . | TRBJ2-1 | TRBV11-2 | .
CASSPTSGRWNNEQFF | TGTGCCAGCAGTCCCACTAGCGGGAGATGGAACAATGAGCAGTTCTTC | TRBD2 | TRBJ2-1 | TRBV7-9 | .
CATSLGGGSSYEQYF | TGTGCCACCAGCCTGGGGGGCGGGAGCTCCTACGAGCAGTACTTC | . | TRBJ2-7 | TRBV15 | .